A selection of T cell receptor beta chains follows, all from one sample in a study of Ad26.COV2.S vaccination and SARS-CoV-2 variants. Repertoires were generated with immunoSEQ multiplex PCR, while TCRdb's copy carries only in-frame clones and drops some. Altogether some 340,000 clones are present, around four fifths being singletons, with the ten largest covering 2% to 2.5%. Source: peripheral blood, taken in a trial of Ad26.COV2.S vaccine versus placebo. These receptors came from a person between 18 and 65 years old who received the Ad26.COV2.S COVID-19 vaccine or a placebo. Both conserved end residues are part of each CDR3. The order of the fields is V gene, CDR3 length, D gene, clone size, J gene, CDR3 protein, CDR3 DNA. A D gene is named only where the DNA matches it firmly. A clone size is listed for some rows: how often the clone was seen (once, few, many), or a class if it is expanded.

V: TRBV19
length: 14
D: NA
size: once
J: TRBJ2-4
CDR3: CASSIRERQNIQYF
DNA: TGTGCCAGTAGTATCAGGGAACGGCAGAACATTCAGTACTTC

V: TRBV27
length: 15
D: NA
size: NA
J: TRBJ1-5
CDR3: CASSLRLRSNQPQHF
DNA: TGTGCCAGCAGTCTCCGGTTAAGGAGCAATCAGCCCCAGCATTTT

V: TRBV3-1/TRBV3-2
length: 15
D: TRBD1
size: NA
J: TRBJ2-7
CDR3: CASSLSLDRGHEQYF
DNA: TGTGCCAGCAGCCTGAGTTTGGACAGGGGCCACGAGCAGTACTTC

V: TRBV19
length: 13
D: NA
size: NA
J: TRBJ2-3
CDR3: CASSIGVTDTQYF
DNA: TGTGCCAGTAGTATTGGCGTTACAGATACGCAGTATTTT

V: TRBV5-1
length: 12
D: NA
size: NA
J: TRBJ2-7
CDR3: CASSRNWNEQYF
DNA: TGCGCCAGCAGCAGGAACTGGAACGAGCAGTACTTC

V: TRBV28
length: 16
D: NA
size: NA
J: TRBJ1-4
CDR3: CASSLVGRVTNEKLFF
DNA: TGTGCCAGCAGTCTTGTAGGGAGGGTAACTAATGAAAAACTGTTTTTT

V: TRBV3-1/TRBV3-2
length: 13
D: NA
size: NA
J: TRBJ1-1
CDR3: CASSQDPGLVAFF
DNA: TGTGCCAGCAGCCAAGACCCGGGCCTGGTAGCTTTCTTT

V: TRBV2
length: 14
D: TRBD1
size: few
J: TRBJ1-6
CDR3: CARGDRSYNSPLHF
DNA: TGTGCCAGGGGGGACAGAAGCTATAATTCACCCCTCCACTTT

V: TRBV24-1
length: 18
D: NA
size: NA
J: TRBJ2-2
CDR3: CATSDFRGGPSNTGELFF
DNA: TGTGCCACCAGTGATTTTCGTGGAGGCCCTTCGAACACCGGGGAGCTGTTTTTT

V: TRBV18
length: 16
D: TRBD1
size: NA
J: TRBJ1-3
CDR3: CASSPRQGGSGNTIYF
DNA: TGTGCCAGCTCACCGCGACAGGGCGGCTCTGGAAACACCATATATTTT

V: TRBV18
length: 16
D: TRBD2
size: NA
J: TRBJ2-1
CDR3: CASSPPTTSGSSEQFF
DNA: TGTGCCAGCTCACCACCGACGACTAGCGGGAGTTCTGAGCAGTTCTTC

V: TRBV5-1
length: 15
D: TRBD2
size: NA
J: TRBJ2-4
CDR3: CASSYGTSEENIQYF
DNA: TGCGCCAGCAGCTATGGGACTAGCGAGGAAAACATTCAGTACTTC

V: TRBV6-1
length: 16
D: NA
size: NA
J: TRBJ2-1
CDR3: CASSEQRTGSYNEQFF
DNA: TGTGCCAGCAGTGAACAGCGTACAGGGTCCTACAATGAGCAGTTCTTC

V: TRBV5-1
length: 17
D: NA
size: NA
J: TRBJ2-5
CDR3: CASSLIPDGTLKETQYF
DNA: TGCGCCAGCAGCTTGATCCCTGACGGGACTCTTAAAGAGACCCAGTACTTC

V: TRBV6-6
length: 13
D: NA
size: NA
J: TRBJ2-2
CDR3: CASPDRNTGELFF
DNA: TGTGCCAGTCCGGACAGAAACACCGGGGAGCTGTTTTTT

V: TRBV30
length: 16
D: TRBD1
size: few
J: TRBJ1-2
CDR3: CAWSQWGARQGDGYTF
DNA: TGTGCCTGGAGTCAATGGGGGGCCAGACAGGGTGATGGCTACACCTTC

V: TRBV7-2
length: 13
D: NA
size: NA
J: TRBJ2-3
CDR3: CASNPGGTDTQYF
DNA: TGTGCCAGCAACCCCGGAGGCACAGATACGCAGTATTTT

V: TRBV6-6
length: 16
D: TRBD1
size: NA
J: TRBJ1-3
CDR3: CASSYGGTVSGNTIYF
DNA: TGTGCCAGCAGTTACGGGGGGACAGTCTCTGGAAACACCATATATTTT

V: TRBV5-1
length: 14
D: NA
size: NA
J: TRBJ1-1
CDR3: CASSLEGQQSLAFF
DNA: TGCGCCAGCAGCTTGGAAGGACAGCAAAGCCTAGCTTTCTTT

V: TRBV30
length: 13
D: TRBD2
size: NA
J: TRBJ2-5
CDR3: CAWSDSGGETQYF
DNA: TGTGCCTGGAGTGACAGCGGGGGAGAGACCCAGTACTTC

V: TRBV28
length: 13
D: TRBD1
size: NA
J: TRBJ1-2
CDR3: CASSFDRGGGYTF
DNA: TGTGCCAGCAGTTTTGACAGGGGGGGAGGCTACACCTTC

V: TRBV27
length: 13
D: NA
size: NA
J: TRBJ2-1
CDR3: CASSHYRGGEQFF
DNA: TGTGCCAGCAGTCACTACAGGGGAGGTGAGCAGTTCTTC

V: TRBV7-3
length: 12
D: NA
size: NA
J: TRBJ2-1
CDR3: CASSLGVNEQFF
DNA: TGTGCCAGCAGCTTAGGGGTAAATGAGCAGTTCTTC

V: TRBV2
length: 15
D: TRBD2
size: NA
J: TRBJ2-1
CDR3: CASSVTSGGDNEQFF
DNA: TGTGCCAGCAGTGTGACTAGCGGGGGTGACAATGAGCAGTTCTTC

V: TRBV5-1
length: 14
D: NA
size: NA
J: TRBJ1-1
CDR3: CASKRDGGNTEAFF
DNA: TGCGCCAGCAAAAGGGATGGGGGGAACACTGAAGCTTTCTTT

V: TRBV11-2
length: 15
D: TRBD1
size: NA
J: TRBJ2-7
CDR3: CASSSSGTGLGEQYF
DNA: TGTGCCAGCAGCTCCTCCGGGACAGGGCTAGGCGAGCAGTACTTC

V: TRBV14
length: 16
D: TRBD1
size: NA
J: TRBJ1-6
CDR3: CASSQETGFARSPLHF
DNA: TGTGCCAGCAGCCAAGAGACAGGGTTTGCGCGTTCACCCCTCCACTTT

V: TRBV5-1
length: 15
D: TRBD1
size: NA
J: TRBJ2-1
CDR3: CASSSAGTGFNEQFF
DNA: TGCGCCAGCAGCTCCGCCGGGACAGGGTTCAATGAGCAGTTCTTC

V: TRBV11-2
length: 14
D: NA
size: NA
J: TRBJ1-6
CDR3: CASSLDSSYSPLHF
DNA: TGTGCCAGCAGCTTGGACAGTAGTTATTCACCCCTCCACTTT

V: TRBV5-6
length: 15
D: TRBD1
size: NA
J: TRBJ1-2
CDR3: CASRYRGTVNYGYTF
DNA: TGTGCCAGCAGGTATCGCGGGACAGTAAACTATGGCTACACCTTC

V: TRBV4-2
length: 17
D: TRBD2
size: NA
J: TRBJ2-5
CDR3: CASSPSLPLAGGETQYF
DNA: TGTGCCAGCAGCCCTTCCCTCCCCCTAGCGGGGGGTGAGACCCAGTACTTC

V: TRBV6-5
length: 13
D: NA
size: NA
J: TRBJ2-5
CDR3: CASRAGPGETQYF
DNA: TGTGCCAGCAGAGCCGGGCCCGGAGAGACCCAGTACTTC

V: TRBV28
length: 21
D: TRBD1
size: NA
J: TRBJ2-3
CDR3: CASSLPPDRGGIRKRPDTQYF
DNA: TGTGCCAGCAGTTTACCCCCGGACAGGGGTGGAATAAGGAAAAGGCCAGATACGCAGTATTTT

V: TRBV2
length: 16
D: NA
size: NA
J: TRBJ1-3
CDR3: CASSPSQGSLRNTIYF
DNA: TGTGCCAGCAGTCCGTCGCAGGGGAGTCTCCGGAACACCATATATTTT

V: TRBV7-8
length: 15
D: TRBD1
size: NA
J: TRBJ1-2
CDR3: CASSLGDRGLYGYTF
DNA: TGTGCCAGCAGCTTAGGGGACAGGGGTTTGTATGGCTACACCTTC

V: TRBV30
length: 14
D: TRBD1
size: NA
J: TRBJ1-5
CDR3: CAWSEGASNQPQHF
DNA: TGTGCCTGGAGTGAGGGGGCCAGCAATCAGCCCCAGCATTTT

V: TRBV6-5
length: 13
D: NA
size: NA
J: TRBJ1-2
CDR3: CASSYGGSNGYTF
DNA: TGTGCCAGCAGTTACGGAGGGTCGAATGGCTACACCTTC

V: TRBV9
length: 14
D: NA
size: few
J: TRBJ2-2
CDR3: CASSVASQNRELFF
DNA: TGTGCCAGCAGCGTAGCGTCCCAGAACAGGGAGCTGTTTTTT

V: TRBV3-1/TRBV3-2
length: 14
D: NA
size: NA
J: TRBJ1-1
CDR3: CASSQLRRPTEAFF
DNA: TGTGCCAGCAGCCAACTGCGAAGGCCTACTGAAGCTTTCTTT